A selection of T cell receptor beta chains follows, all from one sample in a study of PD-1 blockade in classical Hodgkin lymphoma. Some clones are missing from TCRdb's copy, which holds only in-frame ones; the method was immunoSEQ multiplex PCR. Counted here are fewer than 100,000 clones, roughly 89% occurring once; the ten biggest clones make up 20% to 25%. Sequencing used peripheral blood mononuclear cells (PBMCs), obtained at baseline. These receptors all come from a human donor with classical Hodgkin lymphoma. Each CDR3 is given without its conserved first and last residue. D genes are given only for firm matches.

d_gene | v_gene | CDR3aa
. | TRBV11-2 | ASSLYPRGRGNQPQH
TRBD1 | TRBV5-1 | ASSSVSGGGEKLF
. | TRBV10-3 | AISEGSSNQPQH
TRBD2 | TRBV4-3 | ASSQSGLAEVTDTQY
TRBD2 | TRBV5-6 | ASSWGLADGELF
. | TRBV5-6 | ASSLRPTGTGELF
TRBD2 | TRBV7-2 | ASGQSGSVTKNIQY
. | TRBV7-8 | ASRPRAEGHMVGETQY
TRBD2 | TRBV5-1 | ASSIAGETDTQY
TRBD2 | TRBV7-9 | ASSKTSGRADFNTGELF
TRBD2 | TRBV30 | AWNEREGAGELF
. | TRBV7-2 | ASSFRNTGELF
. | TRBV20-1 | SAGEIYEQY
. | TRBV2 | ARSDEQHSYGYT
. | TRBV28 | ASRDWENYGYT
TRBD1 | TRBV2 | ASSGFTGDGYT
. | TRBV5-1 | ASSFNEGNTGELF
. | TRBV7-9 | ASSSQGHQPQH
. | TRBV30 | AWSGPGPLTDEQY
. | TRBV5-4 | ASRRDSRETQY
TRBD1 | TRBV5-8 | ASSGRDRGDGYT
TRBD1 | TRBV7-2 | ASSLRQGGNQPQH
TRBD2 | TRBV5-6 | ASSTPSGSTDTQY
. | TRBV6-1 | ASSENLHGNTIY
. | TRBV18 | ASSPNGGTYEQY
. | TRBV19 | ASTKNRGDEAF
. | TRBV13 | ASSLGLRGAPEFGYT
TRBD1 | TRBV9 | ASNNLTGGTTEAF
. | TRBV19 | ASGEASREQF
. | TRBV18 | ASSGTEGEKLF
. | TRBV10-1 | ASGTGTNTGELF
TRBD1 | TRBV6-5 | ASSYSTGQGGYEQY